This T cell receptor (beta chain) was sequenced during a study of vaccination effects on CD4 cells after COVID-19. Study conclusions and caveats: Early post-infection timepoints were absent, and convalescent patients were few. Clones induced by infection and by vaccine showed marked clonal contraction late after vaccination.

TCRdb's copy holds only in-frame clones and misses some; the assay was immunoSEQ multiplex PCR. The sample lists tens of thousands of clones; around 69% were seen once. Trimming took 4 bases from V and 7 from J; bases not matched to a gene: 15. The CDR3 is 18 residues long. In germline, CDR1 is MDHEN, CDR2 SYDVKM. In the ViraFEST assay, antigen-specific CD4+ clonotypes were identified by expansion after peptide-pool stimulation. Following culture for roughly 10 days, CD4+ T cells were isolated. Either the BNT162b2 or mRNA-1273 vaccine was given to participants in two doses. Vaccine recipients had no previous SARS-CoV-2 infection; their nucleocapsid antibodies were negative. The authors exchanged half the medium for IL-2 medium on days 3 and 7. This clone was counted a single time. Its target is unknown.

This clonotype originated in a human donor who received a COVID-19 vaccine. The sequenced sample was CD4+ T cells from PBMCs cultured with HCoV-229E spike peptides, obtained after COVID-19 vaccination. The rearrangement uses TRBV28 and TRBJ1-4; 10 bases match TRBD1. CDR3 in DNA: TGTGCCAGCAGTTCATCTGGGACAGGGGAATTTATGGGTGAAAAACTGTTTTTT. Its translation: CASSSSGTGEFMGEKLFF.